These 27 T cell receptor beta chains came from one sample sequenced in a study of blood T cell repertoires in COVID-19. Here immunoSEQ multiplex PCR was the method, and the copy in TCRdb shows in-frame clones only, minus some. Of approximately 51,000 clones listed, 86% are singletons. Material: peripheral blood. All receptors come from a man aged 40-55 years with active COVID-19.

This clone has just a few counts. The chain employs TRBV5-1 and TRBJ2-7, with 8 bases matching TRBD1. Germline CDR1 is SGHRS and CDR2 is YFSETQ. V lost 5 bases and J lost 1; bases outside the gene matches: 8. The CDR3 is 15 residues long. Here the CDR3 reads CASRLEGQASYEQYF. CDR3 nucleotides: TGCGCCAGCAGGTTAGAGGGACAGGCGTCCTACGAGCAGTACTTC.

In this sample, this clone turned up once. J is TRBJ1-5 and V is TRBV6-5; D is undetermined. From germline, CDR1 is MNHEY and CDR2 SVGAGI. The CDR3 is 11 residues long. The V and J ends lost 7 bases and 3 bases respectively, with 4 bases between them. CDR3 amino acids: CASTSNQPQHF. The CDR3, as DNA: TGTGCCAGCACCTCCAATCAGCCCCAGCATTTT.

V usage is TRBV12-3 or TRBV12-4 and J usage is TRBJ2-7; D uncertain. Deletions cut 4 bases from V and 1 base from J, with 5 bases between. The CDR3 has 12 amino acids. DNA of the CDR3: TGTGCCAGCAGTTCCCCTTCCTACGAGCAGTACTTC. Translating gives CASSSPSYEQYF.

The chain links TRBV7-6 to TRBJ2-1, with TRBD2 matching 14 bases. The CDR3 is 16 residues long. Germline V lookup: CDR1 SGHVS, CDR2 FNYEAQ. V dropped 4 bases and J dropped 4; count of bases not matched to a gene: 3. CDR3 DNA: TGTGCCAGCAGCTCGACTAGCGGGAGGGTTTACAATGAGCAGTTCTTC. Its translation: CASSSTSGRVYNEQFF.

The gene calls are TRBV27 and TRBJ1-5; 7 bases match TRBD1. CDR3 length equals 18 residues. Looked up from germline, CDR1 is MNHEY and CDR2 is SMNVEV (reference sequence). The junction had 15 bases not matched to a gene; V was cut back by 1 base and J by 6 bases. CDR3 residues: CASSLFPPQGGLIQPQHF. DNA for the CDR3: TGTGCCAGCAGTTTATTTCCCCCGCAGGGGGGTTTGATTCAGCCCCAGCATTTT.

The V gene is TRBV14, the J gene TRBJ2-1; TRBD2 is a possible D gene (5 bases). Germline values: CDR1 SGHDN, CDR2 FVKESK. The CDR3 sequence is 15 residues long. Deletions cut 4 bases from V and 8 bases from J, with 18 bases between. CDR3 loop: CASSPRAFTRDEQFF. The DNA of the CDR3 is TGTGCCAGCAGCCCCCGGGCCTTTACGAGGGATGAGCAGTTCTTC.

The J gene is TRBJ2-3, the V gene TRBV5-4; 8 bases match TRBD1. This CDR3 is 15 amino acids long. Looked up from germline, CDR1 is SGHNT and CDR2 is YYREEE (reference sequence). The V and J ends lost 0 bases and 2 bases, in that order; junction bases with no gene match: 2. CDR3 loop: CASSLARGPTDTQYF. The CDR3 nucleotides are TGTGCCAGCAGCTTGGCCAGGGGGCCCACAGATACGCAGTATTTT.

This chain uses TRBV9 with TRBJ2-1, with TRBD1 matching over 9 bases. V trimming: 4 bases; J trimming: 7 bases; junction bases outside the gene matches: 15. Germline V gene data show CDR1 as SGDLS and CDR2 as YYNGEE. This CDR3 contains 17 residues. The chain's CDR3 is CASSPNPGTGRYNEQFF. DNA of the CDR3: TGTGCCAGCAGCCCCAACCCCGGGACAGGGCGGTATAATGAGCAGTTCTTC.

The rearrangement uses TRBV5-1 and TRBJ2-1; 9 nucleotides agree with TRBD2. V lost 3 bases, J lost 7 bases, and 26 bases stayed unmatched. CDR3 size: 21 residues. Looked up from germline, CDR1 is SGHRS and CDR2 is YFSETQ. As DNA, the CDR3 is TGCGCCAGCAGCTCCAAAGCGCAAGGGTACCTTAGCGGGAGCGGGGAGAATGAGCAGTTCTTC. Residues: CASSSKAQGYLSGSGENEQFF.

V and J are TRBV27 and TRBJ2-7, with 9 bases aligning to TRBD1. The CDR3 length is 15 residues. Germline V gives CDR1 MNHEY, CDR2 SMNVEV (reference sequence). J gave up 6 bases and V 6 bases, and 12 bases lay outside the gene matches. CDR3 sequence (DNA): TGTGCCAGCAGCCAGACCGGGACAGGGTCGGTCGAGCAGTACTTC. As protein: CASSQTGTGSVEQYF.

The chain links TRBV5-4 to TRBJ2-2; D is possibly TRBD2 (7 bases). V lost 0 bases, J lost 6 bases, and 12 bases lay in between. In germline, CDR1 is SGHNT, CDR2 YYREEE (reference sequence). The CDR3 is 15 amino acids. The CDR3 nucleotides are TGTGCCAGCAGCTTGGAAGGGGGAGGGGCCGGGGAGCTGTTTTTT. Protein: CASSLEGGGAGELFF.

The rearrangement joins TRBV19 to TRBJ2-2, with a tentative D call TRBD2 (5 bases). Deletions cut 10 bases from V and 4 bases from J, with 13 bases between. Germline V gene sequence: CDR1 LNHDA, CDR2 SQIVND (reference sequence). The CDR3 is 13 amino acids. The CDR3 loop is CATLISGTGELFF. CDR3 sequence (DNA): TGTGCCACCCTCATAAGCGGCACCGGGGAGCTGTTTTTT.

The chain is built from TRBV7-9 and TRBJ1-4; 8 positions match TRBD1. The V gene's germline CDR1 is SEHNR and CDR2 FQNEAQ (reference sequence). This CDR3 region has 16 residues. V trimming: 6 bases; J trimming: 4 bases; junction bases outside the gene matches: 10. CDR3 sequence: CASSRQGSLINEKLFF. The CDR3, as DNA: TGTGCCAGCAGTCGACAGGGGTCCCTAATTAATGAAAAACTGTTTTTT. The complete variable domain, with remaining parts taken from reference TRBV7-9 and TRBJ1-4, reads DTGVSQNPRHKITKRGQNVTFRCDPISEHNRLYWYRQTLGQGPEFLTYFQNEAQLEKSRLLSDRFSAERPKGSFSTLEIQRTEQGDSAMYLCASSRQGSLINEKLFFGSGTQLSVL.

V gene TRBV5-4 combines with J gene TRBJ2-3, with D uncertain. V lost 2 bases, J lost 4 bases, and 14 bases lay in between. The CDR3 has 15 residues. CDR1 is SGHNT and CDR2 is YYREEE in the germline V gene (reference sequence). The CDR3 reads CASSLLRVSPDTQYF. CDR3 bases: TGTGCCAGCAGCTTACTCCGGGTTAGCCCAGATACGCAGTATTTT. Supplemented by reference TRBV5-4 and TRBJ2-3, the full variable domain reads ETGVTQSPTHLIKTRGQQVTLRCSSQSGHNTVSWYQQALGQGPQFIFQYYREEENGRGNFPPRFSGLQFPNYSSELNVNALELDDSALYLCASSLLRVSPDTQYFGPGTRLTVL.

This chain connects TRBV9 to TRBJ2-6; weak D call: TRBD1 (6 bases). The CDR3 totals 17 residues. V was clipped by 0 bases and J by 0 bases, with 10 bases between them. The germline gives CDR1 SGDLS, CDR2 YYNGEE. The chain's CDR3 is CASSVEGVLSGANVLTF. The CDR3 coding sequence is TGTGCCAGCAGCGTAGAGGGGGTCCTCTCTGGGGCCAACGTCCTGACTTTC.

The V call is TRBV25-1, the J call TRBJ2-2, with a weak D call TRBD1 (5 bases). V lost 5 bases and J 4 bases, leaving 11 bases between the germline ends. CDR1 MGHDK and CDR2 SYGVNS come from the germline V gene. CDR3 length equals 14 residues. CDR3 amino acids: CASSLRQTTGELFF. The CDR3 DNA reads as TGTGCCAGCAGTCTAAGACAGACCACCGGGGAGCTGTTTTTT.

This clone was detected once. The chain carries TRBV7-8 and TRBJ2-3, with 9 bases aligning to TRBD2. The trim removed 4 bases at V and 1 base at J, leaving 6 bases unmatched. The CDR3 spans 16 residues. Germline lookup yields CDR1 SGHVS and CDR2 FQNEAQ. The CDR3 sequence: CASSSISGSRTDTQYF. The CDR3 nucleotides read TGTGCCAGCAGCTCAATTAGCGGGAGCCGCACAGATACGCAGTATTTT. Full variable domain (missing parts from reference TRBV7-8 and TRBJ2-3): GAGVSQSPRYKVAKRGQDVALRCDPISGHVSLFWYQQALGQGPEFLTYFQNEAQLDKSGLPSDRFFAERPEGSVSTLKIQRTQQEDSAVYLCASSSISGSRTDTQYFGPGTRLTVL.

The V gene is TRBV19, the J gene TRBJ2-3; D might be TRBD2 (6 bases). The CDR3 is 16 residues long. Germline V gives CDR1 LNHDA, CDR2 SQIVND (reference sequence). V lost 6 bases, J lost 2 bases, and 18 bases lay in between. CDR3 sequence (DNA): TGTGCCAGTAGGCCCACTAAGAGCGGGTACACAGATACGCAGTATTTT. Translated, it gives CASRPTKSGYTDTQYF. Full variable domain (remainder filled in from reference TRBV19 and TRBJ2-3): DGGITQSPKYLFRKEGQNVTLSCEQNLNHDAMYWYRQDPGQGLRLIYYSQIVNDFQKGDIAEGYSVSREKKESFPLTVTSAQKNPTAFYLCASRPTKSGYTDTQYFGPGTRLTVL.

This clone was seen a handful of times. V and J are TRBV9 and TRBJ2-5; D perhaps matches TRBD1 (5 bases). With 1 base removed from V and 3 bases from J, the gap between germline ends came to 13 bases. From germline, CDR1 is SGDLS and CDR2 YYNGEE. The CDR3 is made up of 15 amino acids. This chain's CDR3 is CASSVTDRAKETQYF. The CDR3 DNA is TGTGCCAGCAGCGTAACCGACAGAGCTAAAGAGACCCAGTACTTC.

This chain connects TRBV27 to TRBJ1-4, with 10 bases aligning to TRBD1. Trimming removed 4 bases from V and 6 bases from J; junction bases left unmatched: 8. This CDR3 spans 16 amino acids. CDR1 is MNHEY and CDR2 is SMNVEV in the germline V gene (reference sequence). The CDR3 DNA reads TGTGCCAGCAGTTCCCCCCCCGGGACAGGGGATGAAAAACTGTTTTTT. Translation: CASSSPPGTGDEKLFF.

The count of this clone is one. V is TRBV20-1 and J is TRBJ1-5, with D possibly matching TRBD1 (6 bases). The CDR3 length is 17 residues. The germline CDR1 and CDR2 sequences are DFQATT and SNEGSKA (reference sequence). Between the trimmed V and J ends, which lost 3 bases and 7 bases, there was a span of 25 bases. The CDR3 DNA reads as TGCAGTGCTAGTTCCGGGGCACAGGGTAGCTTCAGACAGCCCCAGCATTTT. Residues: CSASSGAQGSFRQPQHF.

The chain uses TRBV3-1 (or the pseudogene TRBV3-2) and TRBJ1-4, with 7 bases matching TRBD1. Trimming took 2 bases from V and 8 from J; bases not matched to a gene: 11. The CDR3 has 16 amino acids. Germline-derived CDR1 and CDR2 are LGHDT and YNNKEL (reference sequence). The CDR3 spells CASSQISRGHGEKLFF. The CDR3 DNA reads TGTGCCAGCAGCCAAATTTCAAGGGGGCATGGAGAAAAACTGTTTTTT.

The chain links TRBV28 to TRBJ2-7; 11 bases are a match to TRBD2. CDR1 is MDHEN, CDR2 SYDVKM, per germline. This CDR3 is built from 24 residues. Trimming cost V 4 bases and J 0 bases; bases outside gene matches: 29. CDR3 in DNA: TGTGCCAGCAGTTCCTTTTACGGGACGGATTTAGCGGGAGGGCCGGGGTATCGCTCCTACGAGCAGTACTTC. Translated, it gives CASSSFYGTDLAGGPGYRSYEQYF.

The rearrangement uses TRBV4-1 and TRBJ1-5, with D maybe TRBD1 (6 bases). V was clipped by 4 bases and J by 2 bases, with 6 bases between them. The CDR3 loop spans 13 amino acids. CDR1 MGHRA and CDR2 YSYEKL come from the germline V gene. In DNA, the CDR3 is TGCGCCAGCAGCCGGACAGGCAATCAGCCCCAGCATTTT. Protein sequence: CASSRTGNQPQHF.

J is TRBJ2-7 and V is TRBV7-9, with D possibly matching TRBD2 (5 bases). This CDR3 region has 14 residues. Between the trimmed V and J ends, which lost 6 bases and 6 bases, there was a span of 18 bases. CDR1 and CDR2 from the germline V gene are SEHNR and FQNEAQ (reference sequence). The CDR3, as DNA: TGTGCCAGCAGGCCACTCGGTCCTGAGGGCGAGCAGTACTTC. Its protein product is CASRPLGPEGEQYF.

The chain carries TRBV9 and TRBJ2-2; D is perhaps TRBD2 (6 bases). CDR3 length equals 16 residues. The ends were cut back, 0 bases at V and 2 bases at J, with 11 bases in the middle. Germline CDR1 is SGDLS and CDR2 is YYNGEE. In DNA form, the CDR3 reads TGTGCCAGCAGCGTAGTTATCGGGACTAACACCGGGGAGCTGTTTTTT. It specifies CASSVVIGTNTGELFF. The full variable domain, rest sourced from reference TRBV9 and TRBJ2-2, is DSGVTQTPKHLITATGQRVTLRCSPRSGDLSVYWYQQSLDQGLQFLIQYYNGEERAKGNILERFSAQQFPDLHSELNLSSLELGDSALYFCASSVVIGTNTGELFFGEGSRLTVL.

The chain is built from TRBV27 and TRBJ2-6, with D unclear. Germline CDR1 reads MNHEY; CDR2 reads SMNVEV (reference sequence). V lost 1 base and J 0 bases, leaving 4 bases between the germline ends. The CDR3 is 15 residues long. CDR3 sequence reads: CASSLFSSGANVLTF. In nucleotides, the CDR3 is TGTGCCAGCAGTTTATTCAGCTCTGGGGCCAACGTCCTGACTTTC.